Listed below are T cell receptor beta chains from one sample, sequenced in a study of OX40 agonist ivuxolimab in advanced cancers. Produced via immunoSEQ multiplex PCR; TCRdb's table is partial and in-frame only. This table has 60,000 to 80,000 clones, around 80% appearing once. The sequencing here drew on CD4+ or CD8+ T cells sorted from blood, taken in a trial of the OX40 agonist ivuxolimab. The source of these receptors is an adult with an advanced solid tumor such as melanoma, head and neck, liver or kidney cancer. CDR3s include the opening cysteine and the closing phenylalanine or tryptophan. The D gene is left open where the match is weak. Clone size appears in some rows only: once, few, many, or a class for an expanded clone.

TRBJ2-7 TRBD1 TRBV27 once CASSPTGTGTYEQYF TGTGCCAGCAGTCCGACCGGGACAGGGACCTACGAGCAGTACTTC
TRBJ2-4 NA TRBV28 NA CASRTGGGNIQYF TGTGCCAGCAGGACAGGAGGGGGAAACATTCAGTACTTC
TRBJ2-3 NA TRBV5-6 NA CASSLVRGGHTQYF TGTGCCAGCAGCTTGGTTAGGGGTGGGCATACGCAGTATTTT
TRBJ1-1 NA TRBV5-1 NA CASSLRVGEDTEAFF TGCGCCAGCAGCTTGAGGGTCGGGGAGGACACTGAAGCTTTCTTT
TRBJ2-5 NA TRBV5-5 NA CASSFRGGQETQYF TGTGCCAGCAGCTTTAGGGGCGGACAAGAGACCCAGTACTTC
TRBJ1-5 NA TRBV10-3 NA CATAPSLQALYSNQPQHF TGTGCCACTGCTCCGTCTTTACAGGCCCTCTATAGCAATCAGCCCCAGCATTTT
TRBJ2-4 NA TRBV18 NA CASSLPGAKNIQYF TGTGCCAGCTCCCTACCAGGGGCCAAAAACATTCAGTACTTC
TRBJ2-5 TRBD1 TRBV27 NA CASSPLDRAPGETQYF TGTGCCAGCAGCCCCCTAGACAGGGCTCCGGGTGAGACCCAGTACTTC
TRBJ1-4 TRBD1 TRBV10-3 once CASSTGTEVEKLFF TGTGCCAGCTCCACCGGGACAGAGGTAGAAAAACTGTTTTTT
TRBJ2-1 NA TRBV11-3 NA CASSPLGGEQFF TGTGCCAGCAGCCCTTTAGGTGGTGAGCAGTTCTTC
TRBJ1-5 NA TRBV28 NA CASSFFGNQPQHF TGTGCCAGCAGTTTCTTTGGAAATCAGCCCCAGCATTTT
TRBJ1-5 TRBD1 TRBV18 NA CASSSQTPGGSNQPQHF TGTGCCAGCTCATCCCAAACTCCAGGGGGAAGCAATCAGCCCCAGCATTTT
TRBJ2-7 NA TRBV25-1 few CASSEGYEQYF TGTGCCAGCAGTGAAGGCTACGAGCAGTACTTC
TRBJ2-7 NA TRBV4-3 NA CASSQDQTGPKYF TGCGCCAGCAGCCAAGATCAGACGGGACCGAAGTACTTC
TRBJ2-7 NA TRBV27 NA CASSSTWAEGRYF TGTGCCAGCAGTTCCACATGGGCCGAGGGACGGTACTTC
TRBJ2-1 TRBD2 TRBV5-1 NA CASSPGLAGGFYNEQFF TGCGCCAGCAGCCCCGGACTAGCGGGAGGGTTCTACAATGAGCAGTTCTTC
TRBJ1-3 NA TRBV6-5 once CASSYNFGYTIYF TGTGCCAGCAGTTACAATTTCGGGTACACCATATATTTT
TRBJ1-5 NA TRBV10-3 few CAISSQGNQPQHF TGTGCCATCAGTTCGCAGGGGAATCAGCCCCAGCATTTT
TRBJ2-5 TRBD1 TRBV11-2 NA CASSYRDSYAETQYF TGTGCCAGCAGCTACCGGGACAGTTATGCAGAGACCCAGTACTTC
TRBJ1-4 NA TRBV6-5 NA CASTEGSNEKLFF TGTGCCAGCACCGAGGGATCTAATGAAAAACTGTTTTTT
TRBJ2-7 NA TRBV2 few CASSAGSEQYF TGTGCCAGCAGTGCAGGTAGCGAGCAGTACTTC
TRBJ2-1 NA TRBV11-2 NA CASSFGTYNEQFF TGTGCCAGCAGCTTCGGGACCTACAATGAGCAGTTCTTC
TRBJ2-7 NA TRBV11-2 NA CASSLGRAQLNEQYF TGTGCCAGCAGCTTAGGCAGGGCCCAGTTGAACGAGCAGTACTTC
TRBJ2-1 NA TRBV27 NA CASSLDKDNEQFF TGTGCCAGCAGTTTAGATAAAGACAATGAGCAGTTCTTC
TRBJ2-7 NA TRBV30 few CAWSVRRLSYEQYF TGTGCCTGGAGTGTACGCAGGCTCTCCTACGAGCAGTACTTC
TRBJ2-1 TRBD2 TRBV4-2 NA CASSQDLTTSAYYNEQFF TGTGCCAGCAGCCAAGATCTCACTACTAGCGCCTACTACAATGAGCAGTTCTTC
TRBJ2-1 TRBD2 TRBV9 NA CASSVEASGFYNEQFF TGTGCCAGCAGCGTAGAGGCTAGCGGATTCTACAATGAGCAGTTCTTC
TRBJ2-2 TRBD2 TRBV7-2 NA CASSQAIAGAPGELFF TGTGCCAGCAGCCAAGCGATAGCGGGAGCCCCCGGGGAGCTGTTTTTT
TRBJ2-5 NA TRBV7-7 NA CASSPGSGETQYF TGTGCTAGCAGCCCGGGGAGTGGAGAGACCCAGTACTTC
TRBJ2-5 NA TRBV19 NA CASSIKGFQETQYF TGTGCCAGTAGTATAAAAGGGTTTCAAGAGACCCAGTACTTC
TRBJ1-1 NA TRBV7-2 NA CASSLDGRGWAFF TGTGCCAGCAGCTTAGACGGTCGGGGGTGGGCTTTCTTT
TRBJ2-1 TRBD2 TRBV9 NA CASSLAGWGEQFF TGTGCCAGCAGCTTAGCGGGATGGGGTGAGCAGTTCTTC
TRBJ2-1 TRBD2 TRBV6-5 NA CASSRLAGVNEQFF TGTGCCAGCAGTCGACTAGCGGGTGTCAATGAGCAGTTCTTC
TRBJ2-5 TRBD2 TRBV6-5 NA CASSKTSGRFETQYF TGTGCCAGCAGCAAGACTAGCGGGAGATTCGAGACCCAGTACTTC
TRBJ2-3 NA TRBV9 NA CASSVSTDTQYF TGTGCCAGCAGCGTGAGCACAGATACGCAGTATTTT
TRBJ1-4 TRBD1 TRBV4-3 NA CASSQVGRGSGEKLFF TGCGCCAGCAGCCAAGTGGGCAGGGGGAGCGGTGAAAAACTGTTTTTT
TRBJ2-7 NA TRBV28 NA CASNSFTGEQYF TGTGCCAGCAATTCCTTTACAGGGGAGCAGTACTTC
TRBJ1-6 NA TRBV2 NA CASGDGDNSPLHF TGTGCCAGCGGGGACGGGGATAATTCACCCCTCCACTTT
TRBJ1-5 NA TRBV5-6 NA CASSPGPSNQPQHF TGTGCCAGCAGCCCTGGGCCGAGCAATCAGCCCCAGCATTTT
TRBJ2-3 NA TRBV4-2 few CASSRIFGGSDTQYF TGTGCCAGCAGCCGAATATTTGGGGGGTCAGATACGCAGTATTTT
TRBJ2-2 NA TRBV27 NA CASSSSSNAGELFF TGTGCCAGCAGTTCCAGCAGCAACGCCGGGGAGCTGTTTTTT